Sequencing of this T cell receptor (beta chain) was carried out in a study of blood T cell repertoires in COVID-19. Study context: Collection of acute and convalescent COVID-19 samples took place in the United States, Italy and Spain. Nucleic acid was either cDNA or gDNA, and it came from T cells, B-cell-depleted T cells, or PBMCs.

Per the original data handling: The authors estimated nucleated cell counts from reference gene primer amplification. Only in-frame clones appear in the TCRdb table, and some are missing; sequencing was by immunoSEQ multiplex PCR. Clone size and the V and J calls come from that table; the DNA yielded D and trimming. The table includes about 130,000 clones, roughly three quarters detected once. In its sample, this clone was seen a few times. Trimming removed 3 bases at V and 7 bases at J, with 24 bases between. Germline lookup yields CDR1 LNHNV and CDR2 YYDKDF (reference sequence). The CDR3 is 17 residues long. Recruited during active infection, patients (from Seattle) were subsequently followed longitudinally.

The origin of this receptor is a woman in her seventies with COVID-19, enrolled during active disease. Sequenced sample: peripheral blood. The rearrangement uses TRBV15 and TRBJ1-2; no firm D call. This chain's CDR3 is CATSSDHAGQIEGGYTF. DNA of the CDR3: TGTGCCACCAGCAGTGATCACGCAGGTCAAATTGAAGGTGGCTACACCTTC.